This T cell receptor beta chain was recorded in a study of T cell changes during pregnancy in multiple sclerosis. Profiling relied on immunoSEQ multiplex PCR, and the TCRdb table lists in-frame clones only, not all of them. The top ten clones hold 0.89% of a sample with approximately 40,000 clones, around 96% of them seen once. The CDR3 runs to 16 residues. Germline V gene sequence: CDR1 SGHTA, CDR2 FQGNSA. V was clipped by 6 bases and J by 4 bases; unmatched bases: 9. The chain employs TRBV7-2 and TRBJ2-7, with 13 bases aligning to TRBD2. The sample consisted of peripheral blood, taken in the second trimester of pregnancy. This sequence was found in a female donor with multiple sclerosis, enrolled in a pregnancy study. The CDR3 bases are TGTGCCAGCAGGCAAGAGGGACTAGCGGGATTGTACGAGCAGTACTTC. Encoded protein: CASRQEGLAGLYEQYF. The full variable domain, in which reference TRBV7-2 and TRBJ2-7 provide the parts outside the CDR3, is GAGVSQSPSNKVTEKGKDVELRCDPISGHTALYWYRQSLGQGLEFLIYFQGNSAPDKSGLPSDRFSAERTGGSVSTLTIQRTQQEDSAVYLCASRQEGLAGLYEQYFGPGTRLTVT.